This T cell receptor beta chain appears in the sequencing data of a study of blood T cell repertoires in COVID-19. On the study more broadly: The United States, Italy and Spain were the sources of the acute and convalescent COVID-19 samples.

Sequencing was performed with immunoSEQ multiplex PCR; in TCRdb, only in-frame clones are kept and a portion is missing. Of a few hundred thousand clones listed, 83% are singletons. Germline V lookup: CDR1 SGHTA, CDR2 FQGTGA. The V end lost 5 bases, the J end lost 8 bases, and 14 bases lay between the germline ends. CDR3 length: 13 residues. The sequenced material came from peripheral blood. The genes are TRBV7-3 and TRBJ2-3; D remains unclear. The sequence was obtained from a woman in her 50s with acute or convalescent COVID-19. CDR3 in DNA: TGTGCCAGCAGCCCACAACCAGCGAGTACGCAGTATTTT. This sequence encodes CASSPQPASTQYF.